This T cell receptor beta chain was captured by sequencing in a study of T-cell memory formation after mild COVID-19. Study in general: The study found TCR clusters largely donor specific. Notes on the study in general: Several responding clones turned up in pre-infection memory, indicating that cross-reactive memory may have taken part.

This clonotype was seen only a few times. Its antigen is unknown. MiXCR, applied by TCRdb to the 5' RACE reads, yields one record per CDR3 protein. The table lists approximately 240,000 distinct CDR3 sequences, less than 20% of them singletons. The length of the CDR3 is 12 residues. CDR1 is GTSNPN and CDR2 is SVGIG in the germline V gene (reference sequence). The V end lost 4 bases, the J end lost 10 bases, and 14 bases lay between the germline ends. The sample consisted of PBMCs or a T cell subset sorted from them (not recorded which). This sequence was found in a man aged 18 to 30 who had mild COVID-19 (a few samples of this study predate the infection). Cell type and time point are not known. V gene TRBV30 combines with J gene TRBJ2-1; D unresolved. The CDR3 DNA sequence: TGTGCCTGGAACCCTGCTCGACGGGAGCAGTTCTTC. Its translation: CAWNPARREQFF.